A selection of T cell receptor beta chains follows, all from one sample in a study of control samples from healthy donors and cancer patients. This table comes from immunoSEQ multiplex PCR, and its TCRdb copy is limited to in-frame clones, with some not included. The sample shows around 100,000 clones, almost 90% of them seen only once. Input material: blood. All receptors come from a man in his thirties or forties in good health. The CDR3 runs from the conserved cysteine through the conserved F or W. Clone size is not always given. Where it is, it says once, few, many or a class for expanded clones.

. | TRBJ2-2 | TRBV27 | CASRQHRESSTGELFF
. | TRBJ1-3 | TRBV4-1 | CASSQAGPAGNTIYF
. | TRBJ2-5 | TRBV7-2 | CASSPGGTQETQYF
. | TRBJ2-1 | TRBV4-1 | CASSHPGKYNEQFF
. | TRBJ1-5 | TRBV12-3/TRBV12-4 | CASSLDSNQPQHF
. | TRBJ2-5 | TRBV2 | CASSVHSQETQYF
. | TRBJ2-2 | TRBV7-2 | CASSLSLASTGELFF
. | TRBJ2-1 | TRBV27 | CASSLSPVSSYNEQFF
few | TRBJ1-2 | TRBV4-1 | CASSQDRGRPYGYTF
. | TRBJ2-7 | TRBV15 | CATSRDPQGGEQYF
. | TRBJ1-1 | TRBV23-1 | CASSKPEAFF
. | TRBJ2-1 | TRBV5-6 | CASSLTGSRASYNEQFF
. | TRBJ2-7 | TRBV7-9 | CASSNSSGGVGEQYF
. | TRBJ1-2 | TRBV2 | CASSDYRVGYGYTF
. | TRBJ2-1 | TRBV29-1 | CSVVGGPNPNEQFF
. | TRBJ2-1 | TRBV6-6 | CASSPSGDEQFF
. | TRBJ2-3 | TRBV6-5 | CASSYRTGASTDTQYF
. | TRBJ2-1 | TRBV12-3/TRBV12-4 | CASSSSVNEQFF
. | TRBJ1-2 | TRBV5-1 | CASSAGGLGYGYTF
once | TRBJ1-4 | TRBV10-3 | CAISESGGNEKLFF
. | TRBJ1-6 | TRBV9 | CASSAQGWNNSPLHF
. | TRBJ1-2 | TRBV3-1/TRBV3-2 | CASSQVPQSGGYTF
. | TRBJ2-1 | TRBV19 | CASSRLAGESYEQFF
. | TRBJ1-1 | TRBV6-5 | CASSKTTGVETEAFF
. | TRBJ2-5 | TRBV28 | CASSPGTHQETQYF
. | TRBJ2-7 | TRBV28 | CAISDRRENYEQYF
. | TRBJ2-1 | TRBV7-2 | CASSLAASSSYNEQFF
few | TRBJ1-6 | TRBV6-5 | CASSKGQKYNSPLHF
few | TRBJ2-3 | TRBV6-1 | CASSEFWTGSQSTQYF
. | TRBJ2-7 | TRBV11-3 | CASSSGLAGVFYEQYF
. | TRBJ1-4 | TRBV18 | CASAGTGVGEKLFF
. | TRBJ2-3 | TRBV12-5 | CASGARPLQGQYF
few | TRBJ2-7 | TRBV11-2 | CASSQHWEQYF
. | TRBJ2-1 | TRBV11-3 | CASSFVSSGRVLAYNEQFF
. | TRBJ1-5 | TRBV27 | CASSLSHNQPQHF
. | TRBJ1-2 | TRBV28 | CASSFPGQNYGYTF
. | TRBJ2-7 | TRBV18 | CASSPGSFYEQYF
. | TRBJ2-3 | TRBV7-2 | CASRLKAGGGDTQYF
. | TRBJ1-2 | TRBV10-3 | CAISESNNRGDYGYTF
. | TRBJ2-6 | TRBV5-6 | CASSLGSSGANVLTF
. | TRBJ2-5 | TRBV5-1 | CASSAGRLTQETQYF
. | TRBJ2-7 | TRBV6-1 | CASSEAGRLNSYEQYF
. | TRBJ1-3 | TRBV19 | CASSLAGQLISGNTIYF
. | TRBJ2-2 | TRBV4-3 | CASSQRQGAWSGELFF
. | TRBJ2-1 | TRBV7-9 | CASRAGGFRENEQFF
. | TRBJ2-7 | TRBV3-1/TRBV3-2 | CASSPGLGAYEQYF
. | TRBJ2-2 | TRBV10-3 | CAISIGTRNTGELFF
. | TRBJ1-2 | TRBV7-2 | CASSRTGENYGYTF
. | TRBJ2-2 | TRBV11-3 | CASSPVPGELFF
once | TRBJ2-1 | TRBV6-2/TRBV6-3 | CASSYIGDRSYNEQFF